These 18 T cell receptor beta chains share one sample of origin, sequenced in a study of T cell clones after liver transplantation. Assay: immunoSEQ multiplex PCR; the TCRdb copy retains only in-frame clones and omits some. Of 68,000 or so clones listed, 85% to 95% are singletons. Sample: CD4+ T cells from blood, taken about 27 months after liver transplant. These TCRs come from a human patient who received a liver transplant. Among the T cells, some may be from the graft donor.

The chain carries TRBV28 and TRBJ1-2; 8 positions agree with TRBD1. The CDR3 runs to 13 residues. The V gene's germline CDR1 is MDHEN and CDR2 SYDVKM. J lost 7 bases, V lost 6 bases, and 7 bases had no gene match. Here the CDR3 DNA reads TGTGCCAGCAGCCGACAGGGGTGGTTTGGCTACACCTTC. This encodes CASSRQGWFGYTF.

The chain combines TRBV5-1 with TRBJ2-3; no definite D call. The V gene's germline CDR1 is SGHRS and CDR2 YFSETQ. The CDR3 sequence is 12 residues long. V was pared by 4 bases and J by 3 bases, with 6 bases between. CDR3 in amino acids: CASSTGTDTQYF. The CDR3 DNA reads TGCGCCAGCAGCACCGGGACAGATACGCAGTATTTT.

V usage is TRBV11-2 and J usage is TRBJ2-5; D unresolved. From germline, CDR1 is SGHAT and CDR2 FQNNGV. Trimming pared 5 bases from V and 4 bases from J, leaving 20 bases between. The CDR3 runs 16 residues. The DNA for the CDR3 is TGTGCCAGCAGCCTCTCCGGGCTCTCCTCGCGAGAGACCCAGTACTTC. This gives the protein CASSLSGLSSRETQYF. Using reference TRBV11-2 and TRBJ2-5 for the parts outside the CDR3, the full variable domain is EAGVAQSPRYKIIEKRQSVAFWCNPISGHATLYWYQQILGQGPKLLIQFQNNGVVDDSQLPKDRFSAERLKGVDSTLKIQPAKLEDSAVYLCASSLSGLSSRETQYFGPGTRLLVL.

The rearrangement joins TRBV6-1 to TRBJ1-5; D is perhaps TRBD1 (5 bases). This CDR3 is built from 14 residues. Deletions cut 3 bases from V and 7 bases from J, with 13 bases between. Germline values: CDR1 MNHNS, CDR2 SASEGT. CDR3 sequence: CASSDRQGGQPQHF. The CDR3 region has the DNA TGTGCCAGCAGTGATCGGCAGGGCGGCCAGCCCCAGCATTTT.

J is TRBJ2-2 and V is TRBV27; D not resolved. The V and J ends lost 5 bases and 6 bases respectively, with 13 bases between them. There are 14 residues in the CDR3. Germline CDR1 MNHEY, CDR2 SMNVEV (reference sequence). The CDR3 region is CASSRGRFAGELFF. Written as DNA, the CDR3 is TGTGCCAGCAGTAGAGGTCGGTTTGCCGGGGAGCTGTTTTTT.

This clone is a singleton in its sample. The V call is TRBV6-6, the J call TRBJ1-5; D is uncertain. Between the trimmed V and J ends, which lost 3 bases and 7 bases, there was a span of 19 bases. Germline V gene data show CDR1 as MNHNY and CDR2 as SVGAGI (reference sequence). The CDR3 has 16 residues. The CDR3 DNA reads as TGTGCCAGCAGTTATTCCCGGAGTGTAGCGGGACAGCCCCAGCATTTT. Translation gives CASSYSRSVAGQPQHF.

This clone was picked up one time. J is TRBJ2-6 and V is TRBV5-8, with a possible D match to TRBD2 (5 bases). This CDR3 is 15 amino acids long. Looked up from germline, CDR1 is SGHTS and CDR2 is YDEGEE. Deletions cut 0 bases from V and 4 bases from J, with 8 bases between. CDR3 sequence (DNA): TGTGCCAGCAGCTTGGCCACGGGGGGGGCCAACGTCCTGACTTTC. Its translation: CASSLATGGANVLTF. Filled out from reference TRBV5-8 and TRBJ2-6, the complete variable domain reads EAGVTQSPTHLIKTRGQQATLRCSPISGHTSVYWYQQALGLGLQFLLWYDEGEERNRGNFPPRFSGRQFPNYSSELNVNALELEDSALYLCASSLATGGANVLTFGAGSRLTVL.

Concerning this clone itself: Other DNA sequences in the sample encode the same CDR3. The chain uses TRBV6-6 and TRBJ2-7; TRBD1 is a possible D gene (6 bases). This CDR3 region has 15 residues. The germline V gene has CDR1 MNHNY and CDR2 SVGAGI (reference sequence). Trimming cost V 0 bases and J 4 bases, with 13 bases left between them. The DNA of the CDR3 is TGTGCCAGCAGTTACTCGAGTGGGGGCGGGTACGAGCAGTACTTC. Translated: CASSYSSGGGYEQYF.

This chain connects TRBV5-1 to TRBJ2-7, with D possibly TRBD1 on 6 matching bases. This CDR3 is built from 16 residues. CDR1 SGHRS and CDR2 YFSETQ come from the germline V gene. V was clipped by 0 bases and J by 4 bases, with 17 bases between them. The CDR3 loop reads CASSLGGSGAVYEQYF. CDR3 DNA: TGCGCCAGCAGCTTGGGAGGATCAGGGGCCGTGTACGAGCAGTACTTC.

This chain links TRBV7-3 with TRBJ2-2; D not certain. The CDR3 consists of 13 residues. The germline gives CDR1 SGHTA, CDR2 FQGTGA. Trimming left V 5 bases short and J 5 bases short, with 9 bases between. In nucleotides, the CDR3 is TGTGCCAGCAGCCCCAGTCCTACCGGGGAGCTGTTTTTT. Translated, it gives CASSPSPTGELFF. Looking up the rest from reference TRBV7-3 and TRBJ2-2 gives the full variable domain: GAGVSQTPSNKVTEKGKYVELRCDPISGHTALYWYRQSLGQGPEFLIYFQGTGAADDSGLPNDRFFAVRPEGSVSTLKIQRTERGDSAVYLCASSPSPTGELFFGEGSRLTVL.

This sequence joins TRBV9 and TRBJ1-2; TRBD1 is a possible D gene (6 bases). The CDR3 length is 15 residues. V was clipped by 4 bases and J by 2 bases, with 15 bases between them. Per the germline V gene, CDR1 is SGDLS and CDR2 is YYNGEE. The CDR3 reads CASSPGGAENYGYTF. The CDR3 DNA reads as TGTGCCAGCAGCCCGGGGGGGGCAGAGAACTATGGCTACACCTTC.

The chain has TRBV5-4 and TRBJ1-1; 12 positions match TRBD1. The junction had 11 bases not matched to a gene; V was cut back by 3 bases and J by 5 bases. The CDR3 extends over 17 amino acids. From germline, CDR1 is SGHNT and CDR2 YYREEE (reference sequence). The CDR3 sequence is CASSSPGQGAPGTEAFF. Here the CDR3 DNA reads TGTGCCAGCAGCTCCCCGGGACAGGGGGCCCCGGGTACTGAAGCTTTCTTT. The whole variable domain, filled in from reference TRBV5-4 and TRBJ1-1, reads ETGVTQSPTHLIKTRGQQVTLRCSSQSGHNTVSWYQQALGQGPQFIFQYYREEENGRGNFPPRFSGLQFPNYSSELNVNALELDDSALYLCASSSPGQGAPGTEAFFGQGTRLTVV.

The gene calls are TRBV4-2 and TRBJ2-2; D might be TRBD1 (6 bases). The germline V gene has CDR1 LGHNA and CDR2 YNFKEQ. CDR3 size: 16 residues. Trimming removed 4 bases at V and 0 bases at J, with 12 bases between. The CDR3 sequence: CASSLQGGSNTGELFF. The CDR3 DNA reads as TGTGCCAGCAGCCTACAGGGTGGGTCGAACACCGGGGAGCTGTTTTTT.

The rearrangement links TRBV14 to TRBJ2-2; 7 bases align to TRBD1. Germline-derived CDR1 and CDR2 are SGHDN and FVKESK. Trimming at V came to 5 bases and at J to 7 bases, leaving 4 bases not matched to a gene. This CDR3 comprises 13 residues. DNA of the CDR3: TGTGCCAGCAGCTTACAGGGGATCGGGGAGCTGTTTTTT. Its translation: CASSLQGIGELFF.

The V call is TRBV7-2, the J call TRBJ2-1, with 8 nucleotides matching TRBD2. CDR1 SGHTA and CDR2 FQGNSA come from the germline V gene. The J segment lost 15 bases and the V segment lost 5 bases, leaving 18 bases of the junction unmatched. This CDR3 comprises 15 residues. The CDR3 nucleotides read TGTGCCAGCAGCCTCGTCTCTCTACCCGGGACTAGTCGGTTCTTC. Its translation: CASSLVSLPGTSRFF.

The rearrangement links TRBV19 to TRBJ2-7; TRBD2 might be the D (7 bases). V lost 9 bases and J lost 3, with 18 bases in between. This CDR3 spans 14 amino acids. Germline V gene data show CDR1 as LNHDA and CDR2 as SQIVND (reference sequence). CDR3 coding DNA: TGTGCCAGCCAAAAGGGGGGCGGGAGCTACGAGCAGTACTTC. The encoded protein is CASQKGGGSYEQYF.

The V and J genes are TRBV14 and TRBJ2-7, with no clear D. Germline values: CDR1 SGHDN, CDR2 FVKESK. V was trimmed by 0 bases and J by 2 bases, leaving 5 bases between them. The CDR3 loop spans 13 amino acids. Here the CDR3 reads CASSQDRPYEQYF. The CDR3 coding sequence is TGTGCCAGCAGCCAAGACAGGCCCTACGAGCAGTACTTC. The full variable domain, completed using reference TRBV14 and TRBJ2-7, is EAGVTQFPSHSVIEKGQTVTLRCDPISGHDNLYWYRRVMGKEIKFLLHFVKESKQDESGMPNNRFLAERTGGTYSTLKVQPAELEDSGVYFCASSQDRPYEQYFGPGTRLTVT.

The chain employs TRBV30 and TRBJ1-3, with a possible D match to TRBD1 (6 bases). The CDR3 length is 14 residues. Germline assignment: CDR1 GTSNPN and CDR2 SVGIG (reference sequence). V was shortened by 4 bases and J by 0 bases, with 10 bases between the two germline ends. CDR3 residues: CAWTLTGSGNTIYF. The CDR3 coding sequence is TGTGCCTGGACCCTGACAGGCTCTGGAAACACCATATATTTT. Full variable domain (rest looked up from reference TRBV30 and TRBJ1-3): SQTIHQWPATLVQPVGSPLSLECTVEGTSNPNLYWYRQAAGRGLQLLFYSVGIGQISSEVPQNLSASRPQDRQFILSSKKLLLSDSGFYLCAWTLTGSGNTIYFGEGSWLTVV.